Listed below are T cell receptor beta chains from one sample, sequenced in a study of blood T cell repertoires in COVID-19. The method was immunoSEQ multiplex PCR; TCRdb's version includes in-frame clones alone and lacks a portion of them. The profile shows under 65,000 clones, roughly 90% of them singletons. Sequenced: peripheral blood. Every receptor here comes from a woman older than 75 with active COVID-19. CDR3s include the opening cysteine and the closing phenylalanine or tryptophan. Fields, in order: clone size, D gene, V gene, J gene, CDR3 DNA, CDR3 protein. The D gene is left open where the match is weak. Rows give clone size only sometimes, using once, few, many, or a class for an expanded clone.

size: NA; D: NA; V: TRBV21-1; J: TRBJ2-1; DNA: TGTGCCAGCAGCAGTGACGGTAGACTTGGAGTTAACAATGAGCAGTTCTTC; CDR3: CASSSDGRLGVNNEQFF
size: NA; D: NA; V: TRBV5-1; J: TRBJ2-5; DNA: TGCGCCAGCAGACTTGGCTGGAGGGAGACCCAGTACTTC; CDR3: CASRLGWRETQYF
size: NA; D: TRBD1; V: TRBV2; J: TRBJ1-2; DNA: TGTGCCAGCAGCCCGGGGACAGGGGGCGCAGGTGGCTACACCTTC; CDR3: CASSPGTGGAGGYTF
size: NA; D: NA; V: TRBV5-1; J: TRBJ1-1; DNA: TGCGCCAGCAGCTTGGAGCTGGAGGCTGAAGCTTTCTTT; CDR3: CASSLELEAEAFF
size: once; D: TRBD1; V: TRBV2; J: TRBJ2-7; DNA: TGTGCCAGCCGACAGGACAGGAGTCGCTACGAGCAGTACTTC; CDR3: CASRQDRSRYEQYF
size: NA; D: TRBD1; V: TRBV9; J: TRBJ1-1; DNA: TGTGCCAGCAGCGCCCACAGGGGGACTGAAGCTTTCTTT; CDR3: CASSAHRGTEAFF
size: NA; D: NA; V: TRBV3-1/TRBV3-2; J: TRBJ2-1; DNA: TGTGCCAGCAGCCCGGGAGGGGGCATGTATGAGCAGTTCTTC; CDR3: CASSPGGGMYEQFF
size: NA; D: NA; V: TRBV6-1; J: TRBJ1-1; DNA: TGTGCCAGCAGTGACGACAGGAGGATGAACACTGAAGCTTTCTTT; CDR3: CASSDDRRMNTEAFF
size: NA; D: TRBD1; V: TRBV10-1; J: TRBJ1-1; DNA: TGCGCCAGCAGTGTGGACAGGGCAACTGAAGCTTTCTTT; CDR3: CASSVDRATEAFF
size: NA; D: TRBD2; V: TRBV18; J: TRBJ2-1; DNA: TGTGCCAGCTCACCCGGGACTAGCGGGAGACCCTACAATGAGCAGTTCTTC; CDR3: CASSPGTSGRPYNEQFF
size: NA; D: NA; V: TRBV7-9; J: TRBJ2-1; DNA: TGTGCCAGCAGTTCCACTTATGTCGACAGATCTAATTCCTACAATGAGCAGTTCTTC; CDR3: CASSSTYVDRSNSYNEQFF
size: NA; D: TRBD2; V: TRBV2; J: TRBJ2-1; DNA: TGTGCCAGCAGGGCTACTAGCGGGGATTGGGGTGAGCAGTTCTTC; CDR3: CASRATSGDWGEQFF
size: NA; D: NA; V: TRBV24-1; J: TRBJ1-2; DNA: TGTGCCACCAGTGATCCCAGTCAGGGGAGACGAGGCTACACCTTC; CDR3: CATSDPSQGRRGYTF
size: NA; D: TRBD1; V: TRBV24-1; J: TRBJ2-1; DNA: TGTGCCACCAGTGACACCCGACAGGGAAACTACAATGAGCAGTTCTTC; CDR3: CATSDTRQGNYNEQFF
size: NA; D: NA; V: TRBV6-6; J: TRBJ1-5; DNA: TGTGCCAGCAGTTTCCTCAATCAGCCCCAGCATTTT; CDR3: CASSFLNQPQHF
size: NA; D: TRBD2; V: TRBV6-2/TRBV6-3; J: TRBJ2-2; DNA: TGTGCCAGCAGTTCGGGACTAGCCCTTGCAGGCGGGGAGCTGTTTTTT; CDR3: CASSSGLALAGGELFF
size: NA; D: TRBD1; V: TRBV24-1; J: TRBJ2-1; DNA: TGTGCCACCACGGGACAGGGCTACAATGAGCAGTTCTTC; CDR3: CATTGQGYNEQFF
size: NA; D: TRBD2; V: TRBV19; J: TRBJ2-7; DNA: TGTGCCAGTAGTCTTTCTAGCGGGTCCCACGAGCAGTACTTC; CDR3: CASSLSSGSHEQYF
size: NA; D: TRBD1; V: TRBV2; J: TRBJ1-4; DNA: TGTGCCAGCAGGACAGGGGTGGCTAATGAAAAACTGTTTTTT; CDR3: CASRTGVANEKLFF
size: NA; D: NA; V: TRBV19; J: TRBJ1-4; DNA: TGTGCCAGTAGTATCTCCTTCGACATAGCTAATGAAAAACTGTTTTTT; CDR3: CASSISFDIANEKLFF
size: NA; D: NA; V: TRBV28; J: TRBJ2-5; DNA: TGTGCCAGCAGTTTACTAGGGGGTGCAAACCAAGAGACCCAGTACTTC; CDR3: CASSLLGGANQETQYF
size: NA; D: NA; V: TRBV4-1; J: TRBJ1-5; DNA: TGCGCCAGCAGCCAATTATACGAGAGCGGCAATCAGCCCCAGCATTTT; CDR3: CASSQLYESGNQPQHF
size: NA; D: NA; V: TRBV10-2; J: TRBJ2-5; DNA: TGCGCCAGCAGACTCCAAGAGACCCAGTACTTC; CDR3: CASRLQETQYF
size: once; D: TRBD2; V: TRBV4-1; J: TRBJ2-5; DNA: TGCGCCAGCAGCCGCGGGGGGGCGGGTATTGGGACCCAGTACTTC; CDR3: CASSRGGAGIGTQYF
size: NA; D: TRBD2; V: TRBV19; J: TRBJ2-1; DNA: TGTGCCACTCGGATGAACCGGGAGGACAATGAGCAGTTCTTC; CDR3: CATRMNREDNEQFF
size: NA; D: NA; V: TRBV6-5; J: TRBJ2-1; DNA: TGTGCCAGCATAAGCGGAAGCTCCTACAATGAGCAGTTCTTC; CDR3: CASISGSSYNEQFF
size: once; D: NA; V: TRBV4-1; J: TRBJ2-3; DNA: TGCGCCAGCAGCCAAGATGAGGGGGGCACAGATACGCAGTATTTT; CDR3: CASSQDEGGTDTQYF
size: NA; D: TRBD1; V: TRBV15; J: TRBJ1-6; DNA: TGTGCCACCAGCAGAGGCTACGGGACAGACTATAATTCACCCCTCCACTTT; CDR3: CATSRGYGTDYNSPLHF
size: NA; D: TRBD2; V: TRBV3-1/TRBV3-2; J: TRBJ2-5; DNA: TGTGCCAGCAGCGTAGCGGGACAAGAGACCCAGTACTTC; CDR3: CASSVAGQETQYF
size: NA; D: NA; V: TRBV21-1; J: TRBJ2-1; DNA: TGTGCCAGCATAATAGAGTACAATGAGCAGTTCTTC; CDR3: CASIIEYNEQFF
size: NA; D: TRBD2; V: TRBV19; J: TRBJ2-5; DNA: TGTGCCAGTAGTACGGGACTAGCGGGCCGAGAGACCCAGTACTTC; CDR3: CASSTGLAGRETQYF
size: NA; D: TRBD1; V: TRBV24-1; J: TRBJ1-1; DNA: TGTGCCACCAGCGGGACAGGGGGCGAAGCTTTCTTT; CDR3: CATSGTGGEAFF
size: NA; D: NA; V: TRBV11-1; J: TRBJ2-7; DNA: TGTGCCAGCAGCTTGGAGGATCAAGAGCAGTACTTC; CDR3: CASSLEDQEQYF
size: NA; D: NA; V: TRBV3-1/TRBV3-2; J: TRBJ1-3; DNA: TGTGCCAGCAGCCAAGAAGGAGACGTAGGAAACACCATATATTTT; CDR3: CASSQEGDVGNTIYF
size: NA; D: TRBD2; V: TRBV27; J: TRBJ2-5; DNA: TGTGCCAGCAGTTTATCGGTTCTAGCGGCCCAAGAGACCCAGTACTTC; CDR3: CASSLSVLAAQETQYF
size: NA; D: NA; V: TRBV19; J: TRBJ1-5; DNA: TGTGCCAGTAGTATGTCGTACAGGGAGGGTCAGCCCCAGCATTTT; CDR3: CASSMSYREGQPQHF
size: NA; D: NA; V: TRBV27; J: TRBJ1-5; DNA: TGTGCCAGCAGTCCGTGGGGTTTCAGGGGTCAGCCCCAGCATTTT; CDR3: CASSPWGFRGQPQHF
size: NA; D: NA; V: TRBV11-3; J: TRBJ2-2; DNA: TGTGCCAGCAGATTTCAGGGCACCGGGGAGCTGTTTTTT; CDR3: CASRFQGTGELFF
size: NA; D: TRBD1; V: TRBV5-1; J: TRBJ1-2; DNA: TGCGCCAGCAGCCTAGGACAGGGGCAGGATGGCTACACCTTC; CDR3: CASSLGQGQDGYTF
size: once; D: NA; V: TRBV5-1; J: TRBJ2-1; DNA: TGCGCCAGCAGCCTGGACGTTCCTAGCAGCTACAATGAGCAGTTCTTC; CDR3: CASSLDVPSSYNEQFF
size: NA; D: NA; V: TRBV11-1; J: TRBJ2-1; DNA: TGTGCCAGCAGCCTACAGGGTAATGAGCAGTTCTTC; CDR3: CASSLQGNEQFF
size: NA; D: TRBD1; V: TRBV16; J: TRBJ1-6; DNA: TGTGCCAGCAGCCACCACGACAGGGTTAATTCACCCCTCCACTTT; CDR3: CASSHHDRVNSPLHF
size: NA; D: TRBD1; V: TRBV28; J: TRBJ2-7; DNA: TGTGCCAGCAGTTTGGGGACAGGGGATTACCGCCTCCACGAGCAGTACTTC; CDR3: CASSLGTGDYRLHEQYF
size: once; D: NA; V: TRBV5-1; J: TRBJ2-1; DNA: TGCGCCAGCAGCCCAAAACTAACGGGGTCTTTAGGCAATGAGCAGTTCTTC; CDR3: CASSPKLTGSLGNEQFF
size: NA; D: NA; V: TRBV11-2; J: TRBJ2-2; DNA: TGTGCCAGCAGCTTAGATAATCCGGTCGAGTTCGGGGAGCTGTTTTTT; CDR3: CASSLDNPVEFGELFF
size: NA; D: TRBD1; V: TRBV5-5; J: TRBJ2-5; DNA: TGTGCCAGCAGCTTGTCCCCGGCAGGGGGCCTTTTGGAGACCCAGTACTTC; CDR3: CASSLSPAGGLLETQYF